The source of this T cell receptor beta chain is a study of beta chain features in type 1 diabetes. This clone was recorded a few times. Its specificity is unknown. Expressed TCRB transcripts were sequenced, since all the RNA that had been isolated was reverse transcribed. Clones were read by immunoSEQ multiplex PCR, and TCRdb kept only the in-frame ones, dropping some. This table has 600,000 to 750,000 clones, around 12% appearing once. Study observations and caveats: Across all four CD4+ subsets, people with type 1 diabetes showed modestly shorter TCRB CDR3s. The study found that naive, central memory and Treg TCRB repertoires appeared more similar in patients than in healthy donors.

Using CD45RO/CCR7/CD25/CD127/CD95/CD27, CD4+ naive, central memory, regulatory and stem cell-like memory cells were sorted. CDR1 is SGHRS and CDR2 is YFSETQ in the germline V gene. Trimming stripped 1 base from V and 0 bases from J, with 8 bases between. The CDR3 sequence is 15 residues long. The chain carries TRBV5-1 and TRBJ2-1; D remains unclear. This TCR came from a man younger than 45 with type 1 diabetes. Sample: naive CD4+ T cells from blood. CDR3 in DNA: TGCGCCAGCAGCTTGCTGGGTAGCTCCTACAATGAGCAGTTCTTC. Amino acid sequence: CASSLLGSSYNEQFF.